These 2 T cell receptor beta chains were all obtained from the same sample, sequenced in a study of T cell repertoires in cytomegalovirus infection. MiXCR, run by TCRdb on the reads, gives a single entry per CDR3 protein. The sample consists of about 360,000 distinct CDR3 sequences, 15% to 20% of them appearing once. The sequenced sample consisted of PBMCs. These receptors all stem from a human donor in good health (CMV status not recorded). Some clones in this sample may be carry-over from other donors' samples.

The table lists this clonotype with a few counts. The chain employs TRBV12-3 or TRBV12-4 and TRBJ1-6, with unresolved D. The CDR3 contains 14 residues. Trimming pared 3 bases from V and 9 bases from J, leaving 12 bases between. CDR3 bases: TGTGCCAGCAGTTTCGGGCGTCAAATTTCACCCCTCCACTTT. It translates to CASSFGRQISPLHF.

The V call is TRBV7-9, the J call TRBJ2-3; 7 nucleotides agree with TRBD2. J was trimmed by 2 bases and V by 6 bases; bases with no gene match: 8. The CDR3 extends over 15 amino acids. Germline CDR1 reads SEHNR; CDR2 reads FQNEAQ (reference sequence). CDR3: CASSLGTTYTDTQYF. The DNA of the CDR3 is TGTGCCAGCAGTCTCGGGACTACGTACACAGATACGCAGTATTTT.